This is a list of T cell receptor beta chains from one sample in a study of T cell repertoires in cytomegalovirus infection. TCRdb re-analysed the reads in MiXCR, keeping a single row per CDR3 protein. In the table there are about 920,000 distinct CDR3 sequences, around 32% of which are singletons. These TCRs' antigens remain unknown. This sample comprised cultured CD8+ T cells from PBMCs, obtained from culture after CMV antigen stimulation. These receptors all stem from a human donor in good health (CMV status not recorded). Some clones in this sample may be carry-over from other donors' samples. Each CDR3 is given with its conserved first and last residue. D genes are given only for firm matches. Clone size is stated in some rows and not others, as once, few, many or a class when expanded.

size	V	D	J	CDR3	DNA
few	TRBV13	TRBD1	TRBJ2-6	CASSLGRGQTGANVLTF	TGTGCCAGCAGCTTAGGCAGGGGGCAGACTGGGGCCAACGTCCTGACTTTC
many	TRBV7-2	.	TRBJ2-7	CASSTESTYYEQYF	TGTGCCAGTTCGACAGAATCAACTTATTACGAGCAGTACTTC
.	TRBV11-3	.	TRBJ2-7	CASSLTGRLGEQYF	TGTGCCAGCAGCTTGACAGGACGTCTGGGCGAGCAGTACTTC
few	TRBV4-1	TRBD1	TRBJ1-1	CASSQGAWDRNTEAFF	TGCGCCAGCAGCCAAGGAGCCTGGGACAGAAACACTGAAGCTTTCTTT
few	TRBV10-3	.	TRBJ1-1	CAISEGIEAFF	TGTGCCATCAGTGAGGGGATTGAAGCTTTCTTT
.	TRBV6-6	TRBD1	TRBJ2-6	CASSTDREVFGANVLTF	TGTGCCAGCAGTACGGACAGGGAAGTGTTTGGGGCCAACGTCCTGACTTTC
.	TRBV20-1	.	TRBJ2-1	CSARDLRAGSYNEQFF	TGCAGTGCTAGAGATCTGAGGGCCGGCTCCTACAATGAGCAGTTCTTC
many	TRBV20-1	.	TRBJ1-1	CSARGGTTNTEAFF	TGCAGTGCCCGAGGGGGGACAACGAACACTGAAGCTTTCTTT
few	TRBV6-4	.	TRBJ2-2	CASSVTDTGELFF	TGTGCCAGCAGTGTCACAGACACCGGGGAGCTGTTTTTT
few	TRBV12-3/TRBV12-4	.	TRBJ2-3	CASSLALDTLSTDTQYF	TGTGCCAGCAGTTTAGCGTTGGACACTCTAAGCACAGATACGCAGTATTTT
.	TRBV28	TRBD1	TRBJ1-1	CASLGRGQTEAFF	TGTGCCAGCCTTGGGAGGGGGCAAACTGAAGCTTTCTTT
once	TRBV6-5	.	TRBJ2-5	CASSKDDRQETQYF	TGTGCCAGCAGCAAGGATGACAGACAAGAGACCCAGTACTTC
.	TRBV6-2/TRBV6-3	.	TRBJ2-1	CASSYPSGASIVYNEQFF	TGTGCCAGCAGTTACCCCTCGGGGGCTTCTATTGTCTACAATGAGCAGTTCTTC
.	TRBV6-2/TRBV6-3	.	TRBJ2-5	CASTSGAGETQYF	TGTGCCAGCACCTCCGGGGCCGGGGAGACCCAGTACTTC
.	TRBV11-2	TRBD1	TRBJ2-1	CASSLGLRGLNEQFF	TGTGCCAGCAGCTTAGGTCTCAGGGGGTTGAATGAGCAGTTCTTC
many	TRBV18	TRBD2	TRBJ2-2	CASSPLSGRNTGELFF	TGTGCCAGCTCACCACTAAGCGGGAGGAACACCGGGGAGCTGTTTTTT
few	TRBV19	.	TRBJ1-2	CASGQRTNYGYTF	TGTGCCAGCGGACAGCGTACTAACTATGGCTACACCTTC
.	TRBV3-1	.	TRBJ2-7	CASSQDFTYEQYF	TGTGCCAGCAGCCAAGACTTCACCTACGAGCAGTACTTC
many	TRBV7-2	.	TRBJ2-1	CASSLVRLVPYNEQFF	TGTGCCAGCAGCTTAGTTAGACTAGTGCCCTACAATGAGCAGTTCTTC
many	TRBV7-9	.	TRBJ2-2	CASTPVGRSGELFF	TGTGCCAGCACCCCCGTCGGGCGCTCCGGGGAGCTGTTTTTT
.	TRBV19	.	TRBJ2-1	CVSSTGYNEQFF	TGTGTCAGTAGTACGGGTTACAATGAGCAGTTCTTC
few	TRBV12-3/TRBV12-4	.	TRBJ1-2	CASRENYGYTF	TGTGCCAGCAGGGAAAACTATGGCTACACCTTC
.	TRBV15	TRBD2	TRBJ2-3	CATSPKTSEGQYF	TGTGCCACCAGCCCCAAGACTAGCGAAGGGCAGTATTTT
.	TRBV10-3	.	TRBJ1-5	CAISEPRDGRYSNQPQHF	TGTGCCATCAGTGAGCCGCGGGACGGGAGGTATAGCAATCAGCCCCAGCATTTT
.	TRBV18	.	TRBJ1-3	CASSPDRTIRGTIYF	TGTGCCAGCTCACCCGACAGGACGATCCGGGGCACCATATATTTT
.	TRBV7-6	TRBD1	TRBJ1-5	CASSPTGYGQPQHF	TGTGCCAGCAGCCCGACAGGGTATGGTCAGCCCCAGCATTTT
.	TRBV7-2	.	TRBJ2-1	CASSLAQGITDNEQFF	TGTGCCAGCAGCTTAGCGCAGGGTATTACGGACAATGAGCAGTTCTTC
many	TRBV7-2	TRBD2	TRBJ2-5	CASSLEAGGRAKTQYF	TGTGCCAGCAGCTTAGAGGCGGGAGGAAGAGCGAAGACCCAGTACTTC
.	TRBV20-1	.	TRBJ2-7	CSARAGYEQYF	TGCAGTGCTAGAGCGGGCTACGAGCAGTACTTC
many	TRBV7-2	.	TRBJ2-1	CASSLVRNEQFF	TGTGCCAGCAGCTTAGTCCGCAATGAGCAGTTCTTC
.	TRBV5-6	.	TRBJ1-5	CASSVDNQPQHF	TGTGCCAGCAGCGTGGATAATCAGCCCCAGCATTTT
.	TRBV7-3	TRBD1	TRBJ2-3	CASSFTGTARDTQYF	TGTGCCAGCAGCTTTACCGGGACAGCCCGAGATACGCAGTATTTT
few	TRBV24-1	.	TRBJ2-2	CATSDLTGTLTGELFF	TGTGCCACCAGTGATTTGACGGGTACCCTCACCGGGGAGCTGTTTTTT
.	TRBV28	TRBD1	TRBJ1-1	CASSLRDRGRTEAFF	TGTGCCAGCAGTTTACGCGACAGGGGACGGACTGAAGCTTTCTTT
.	TRBV29-1	.	TRBJ2-1	CSVQEQGLNPYNEQFF	TGCAGCGTCCAAGAACAGGGCCTCAACCCCTACAATGAGCAGTTCTTC
few	TRBV6-1	.	TRBJ2-4	CATPHRGPEDRLAKNIQYF	TGTGCCACCCCACACCGAGGCCCCGAGGACCGACTAGCCAAAAACATTCAGTACTTC
.	TRBV12-5	TRBD2	TRBJ2-5	CASGLSGGAGETQYF	TGTGCTAGTGGTTTGAGCGGGGGGGCCGGAGAGACCCAGTACTTC
.	TRBV11-3	.	TRBJ2-3	CASSFLGKITDTQYF	TGTGCCAGCAGCTTTTTAGGGAAGATCACAGATACGCAGTATTTT
many	TRBV7-9	TRBD2	TRBJ2-3	CASSLWTSGGRDTQYF	TGTGCCAGCAGCTTATGGACTAGCGGGGGGCGCGATACGCAGTATTTT
.	TRBV7-6	TRBD2	TRBJ2-3	CASSSGIAGGLGDTQYF	TGTGCCAGCAGCTCGGGGATAGCGGGGGGCCTAGGGGATACGCAGTATTTT
.	TRBV3-1	.	TRBJ2-7	CASSQGSRPDEQYF	TGTGCCAGCAGCCAGGGGTCTCGACCCGACGAGCAGTACTTC